Shown below are 22 T cell receptor beta chains from a single sample sequenced in a study of T-cell memory formation after mild COVID-19. TCRdb processed the 5' RACE reads anew with MiXCR; each CDR3 protein has one entry. The sample records more than 70,000 distinct CDR3 sequences, 14% being singletons. What was sequenced was PBMCs or a T cell subset sorted from them (not recorded which). Every receptor here comes from an adult woman who had mild COVID-19 (a few samples of this study predate the infection). Cell type and time point are not known.

A few counts support this clonotype. V is TRBV3-1 and J is TRBJ2-5; D is unresolved. Germline CDR1 LGHDT, CDR2 YNNKEL (reference sequence). V shed 0 bases and J shed 4 bases, with 6 bases lying between them. This CDR3 is built from 13 residues. The CDR3: CASSQENRETQYF. Here the CDR3 DNA reads TGTGCCAGCAGCCAAGAGAATCGAGAGACCCAGTACTTC.

This clonotype was observed a handful of times. The chain employs TRBV29-1 and TRBJ2-1; the D gene is possibly TRBD2 (6 bases). CDR1 and CDR2 from the germline V gene are SQVTM and ANQGSEA. The CDR3 is 15 residues long. V was trimmed by 2 bases and J by 6 bases, leaving 17 bases between them. The CDR3: CSVELWDFRSNEQFF. CDR3 coding DNA: TGCAGCGTTGAACTATGGGACTTTCGGTCCAATGAGCAGTTCTTC.

J is TRBJ1-5 and V is TRBV5-1; D may be TRBD1 (6 bases). The CDR3 totals 15 residues. V was shortened by 1 base and J by 4 bases, with 12 bases between the two germline ends. Germline assignment: CDR1 SGHRS and CDR2 YFSETQ. As DNA, the CDR3 is TGCGCCAGCAGCTTGTTGGGGGCGCGGAATCAGCCCCAGCATTTT. It translates to CASSLLGARNQPQHF. The full variable domain, its missing parts supplied by reference TRBV5-1 and TRBJ1-5, is KAGVTQTPRYLIKTRGQQVTLSCSPISGHRSVSWYQQTPGQGLQFLFEYFSETQRNKGNFPGRFSGRQFSNSRSEMNVSTLELGDSALYLCASSLLGARNQPQHFGDGTRLSIL.

This clonotype has only a few counts. This chain links TRBV7-3 with TRBJ2-5; 13 bases are shared with TRBD2. V dropped 6 bases and J dropped 1; count of bases not matched to a gene: 5. The germline V gene has CDR1 SGHTA and CDR2 FQGTGA. The CDR3 loop spans 16 amino acids. The CDR3: CASRPGLAGVQETQYF. The CDR3 bases are TGTGCCAGCAGACCCGGACTAGCGGGAGTCCAAGAGACCCAGTACTTC.

This clonotype has a handful of counts. The J gene is TRBJ2-5, the V gene TRBV27; 11 bases align to TRBD2. With 5 bases clipped from V and 5 bases from J, the junction kept 4 bases outside the gene matches. Germline lookup yields CDR1 MNHEY and CDR2 SMNVEV (reference sequence). CDR3 length: 14 residues. The CDR3 loop is CASSLSGRAETQYF. The CDR3 nucleotides read TGTGCCAGCAGTCTTAGCGGGAGGGCCGAGACCCAGTACTTC.

This clonotype has a count of ten or more. The rearrangement joins TRBV4-1 to TRBJ2-3; D could derive from TRBD1 or TRBD2 (5 bases each). The germline CDR1 and CDR2 sequences are MGHRA and YSYEKL. Trimming stripped 5 bases from V and 4 bases from J, with 16 bases between. This CDR3 region has 15 residues. The CDR3, as DNA: TGCGCCAGCAGCGGGGGTGGGGGTTCGGCAGATACGCAGTATTTT. Amino acids: CASSGGGGSADTQYF.

This clonotype was recorded a few times. The rearrangement uses TRBV4-1 and TRBJ2-1, with D possibly matching TRBD2 (5 bases). Trimming left V 1 base short and J 8 bases short, with 12 bases between. CDR3 size: 14 residues. The germline CDR1 and CDR2 sequences are MGHRA and YSYEKL. CDR3 sequence reads: CASSQVSQRDEQFF. Written as DNA, the CDR3 is TGCGCCAGCAGCCAAGTAAGTCAGAGGGATGAGCAGTTCTTC.

This clonotype has a handful of counts. The rearrangement links TRBV4-2 to TRBJ1-1; D unresolved. Germline V gives CDR1 LGHNA, CDR2 YNFKEQ. The V gene lost 3 bases and the J gene lost 1 base, with 12 bases spanning the gap. CDR3 length equals 15 residues. The CDR3 nucleotides are TGTGCCAGCAGCCAGGACGGCTCCGAGAACACTGAAGCTTTCTTT. Its translation: CASSQDGSENTEAFF.

This clonotype has only a few counts. The V call is TRBV14, the J call TRBJ2-1; TRBD2 matches 7 bases. V gave up 8 bases and J gave up 5 bases; unmatched junction bases: 6. From germline, CDR1 is SGHDN and CDR2 FVKESK. The CDR3 extends over 13 amino acids. The DNA of the CDR3 is TGTGCCAGCTGCCCGGGGGGTAACAATGAGCAGTTCTTC. Its protein is CASCPGGNNEQFF.

The genes are TRBV5-6 and TRBJ1-1; TRBD1 is a possible D gene (5 bases). The V and J ends lost 0 bases and 4 bases respectively, with 19 bases between them. Germline V gene sequence: CDR1 SGHDT, CDR2 YYEEEE. This CDR3 region has 17 residues. CDR3 sequence reads: CASSLATAGWSFTEAFF. For the CDR3, the DNA is TGTGCCAGCAGCTTGGCAACAGCAGGGTGGTCATTCACTGAAGCTTTCTTT. Using reference TRBV5-6 and TRBJ1-1 for the parts outside the CDR3, the full variable domain is DAGVTQSPTHLIKTRGQQVTLRCSPKSGHDTVSWYQQALGQGPQFIFQYYEEEERQRGNFPDRFSGHQFPNYSSELNVNALLLGDSALYLCASSLATAGWSFTEAFFGQGTRLTVV.

The chain combines TRBV7-2 with TRBJ2-5, with TRBD2 identical over 13 bases. CDR3 length: 16 amino acids. Trimming cost V 4 bases and J 1 base; bases outside gene matches: 3. Germline CDR1 is SGHTA and CDR2 is FQGNSA. CDR3 sequence reads: CASSSGLAGIQETQYF. CDR3 sequence (DNA): TGTGCCAGCAGCTCGGGACTAGCGGGGATCCAAGAGACCCAGTACTTC.

V gene TRBV29-1 combines with J gene TRBJ2-4, with a tentative D call TRBD1 (6 bases). Germline loops: CDR1 SQVTM, CDR2 ANQGSEA. Trimming cost V 2 bases and J 9 bases, with 11 bases left between them. The CDR3 runs 12 residues. CDR3 protein: CSVELQGLIQYF. For the CDR3, the DNA is TGCAGCGTTGAATTGCAGGGGCTCATTCAGTACTTC.

In this sample, this clonotype turned up many times. The chain employs TRBV7-8 and TRBJ2-7, with 7 bases matching TRBD1. Germline loops: CDR1 SGHVS, CDR2 FQNEAQ. Trimming took 1 base from V and 2 from J; bases not matched to a gene: 5. The CDR3 extends over 15 amino acids. The CDR3 here is CASSLGDRPTYEQYF. CDR3 nucleotide sequence: TGTGCCAGCAGCTTAGGGGACAGACCAACCTACGAGCAGTACTTC.

As concerns this clonotype: Its ends do not fully match the called genes, so a read error is possible. The CDR3 nucleotides read TGTGCCCTCAGAGGAGCAGCGGGAGGAGCAGATACGCAGTATTTT. Translating gives CALRGAAGGADTQYF. V and J are TRBV10-3 and TRBJ2-3; 9 bases align to TRBD2. The V gene's germline CDR1 is ENHRY and CDR2 SYGVKD. The CDR3 consists of 15 residues.

This chain links TRBV7-8 with TRBJ1-2; no definite D call. CDR3 length: 14 amino acids. V lost 1 base and J 2 bases, leaving 8 bases between the germline ends. Germline V lookup: CDR1 SGHVS, CDR2 FQNEAQ. In DNA form, the CDR3 reads TGTGCCAGCAGCTTAGGGACTCTGAACTATGGCTACACCTTC. This gives the protein CASSLGTLNYGYTF.

This clonotype was seen at least ten times. The chain is built from TRBV5-5 and TRBJ2-2; 9 positions match TRBD1. Trimming cost V 4 bases and J 9 bases; bases outside gene matches: 7. Germline V CDR1 and CDR2: SGHKS, YYEKEE (reference sequence). The CDR3 spans 14 residues. This CDR3 is CASSGTGGNRELFF. The DNA of the CDR3 is TGTGCCAGCAGCGGTACAGGGGGCAACCGGGAGCTGTTTTTT.

The CDR3 protein is CASSLSPLYEQYF. CDR3 coding DNA: TGTGCCAGCAGCTTATCCCCTCTCTACGAGCAGTACTTC. The chain links TRBV11-3 to TRBJ2-7; D ambiguous. This CDR3 has 13 amino acids. Germline V gene sequence: CDR1 SGHNT, CDR2 YENEEA. V was shortened by 2 bases and J by 3 bases, with 8 bases between the two germline ends.

This clonotype was detected a few times. The chain uses TRBV6-6 and TRBJ1-1, with D maybe TRBD1 (6 bases). V was cut by 7 bases and J by 4 bases, with 13 bases left in between. Germline loops: CDR1 MNHNY, CDR2 SVGAGI (reference sequence). This CDR3 is 13 amino acids long. The CDR3 nucleotides read TGTGCCAGCATTCCTCGAGGGGGCACTGAAGCTTTCTTT. Its translation is CASIPRGGTEAFF.

V gene TRBV6-2 or TRBV6-3 combines with J gene TRBJ2-7, with TRBD2 as a possible D gene (6 bases). Germline V gene lookup returns CDR1 MNHEY and CDR2 SVGEGT. The CDR3 length is 14 residues. Trimming stripped 7 bases from V and 3 bases from J, with 16 bases between. CDR3: CASISRDSLYEQYF. The CDR3 nucleotides read TGTGCCAGCATCTCCCGGGACTCCCTCTACGAGCAGTACTTC.

J is TRBJ1-6 and V is TRBV5-1; D ambiguous. V gave up 0 bases and J gave up 5 bases, with 9 bases separating them. Germline V gene data show CDR1 as SGHRS and CDR2 as YFSETQ. The CDR3 spans 15 residues. The CDR3 bases are TGCGCCAGCAGCTTGGGCACAGAAGATAATTCACCCCTCCACTTT. It encodes CASSLGTEDNSPLHF.

The table lists this clonotype with a few counts. This chain uses TRBV9 with TRBJ2-1, with 7 bases lining up with TRBD1. The CDR3 loop spans 15 amino acids. The germline CDR1 and CDR2 sequences are SGDLS and YYNGEE. Trimming at V came to 3 bases and at J to 6 bases, leaving 9 bases not matched to a gene. CDR3 sequence: CASSGGQSALNEQFF. DNA for the CDR3: TGTGCCAGCAGCGGGGGACAGAGTGCGCTCAATGAGCAGTTCTTC.

This clonotype was detected only a few times. This sequence joins TRBV6-5 and TRBJ1-2; no clear D. The V gene's germline CDR1 is MNHEY and CDR2 SVGAGI. Trimming stripped 4 bases from V and 2 bases from J, with 17 bases between. This CDR3 is 16 amino acids long. In DNA form, the CDR3 reads TGTGCCAGCAGTTCCCAGACCCCTGAAGGGAACTATGGCTACACCTTC. Translated: CASSSQTPEGNYGYTF.